This passage covers 18 T cell receptor beta chains from one sample sequenced in a study of T cell repertoires in cytomegalovirus infection. One entry per CDR3 protein, called by TCRdb with MiXCR from the reads. The sample records around 260,000 distinct CDR3 sequences, roughly 9.1% being singletons. The source material was PBMCs. The receptor set was obtained from a human donor in good health (CMV status not recorded). Some clones in this sample may be carry-over from other donors' samples.

This clonotype was counted ten times or more. J is TRBJ2-7 and V is TRBV7-2; possible D gene TRBD2, 5 bases. This CDR3 has 13 amino acids. Per germline, CDR1 SGHTA and CDR2 FQGNSA. The V end lost 1 base, the J end lost 4 bases, and 8 bases lay between the germline ends. CDR3 protein: CASSLGTRYEQYF. As DNA, the CDR3 is TGTGCCAGCAGCTTAGGGACTCGTTACGAGCAGTACTTC.

The chain is built from TRBV4-1 and TRBJ2-3, with D hard to call. The CDR3 spans 16 residues. V lost 1 base, J lost 0 bases, and 11 bases lay in between. Germline V gene sequence: CDR1 MGHRA, CDR2 YSYEKL. The CDR3 reads CASSQGGVGSTDTQYF. The DNA for the CDR3 is TGCGCCAGCAGCCAAGGTGGAGTAGGCAGCACAGATACGCAGTATTTT.

This clonotype was detected a few times. The chain recombines TRBV7-3 with TRBJ2-2; TRBD2 matches 9 bases. J gave up 7 bases and V 2 bases, and 8 bases lay outside the gene matches. This CDR3 is built from 16 residues. Germline CDR1 is SGHTA and CDR2 is FQGTGA. This CDR3 reads CASSLRAGGRGGELFF. The CDR3 bases are TGTGCCAGCAGCTTACGAGCGGGGGGCCGGGGCGGGGAGCTGTTTTTT. The variable domain in full, with the rest retrieved from reference TRBV7-3 and TRBJ2-2, is GAGVSQTPSNKVTEKGKYVELRCDPISGHTALYWYRQSLGQGPEFLIYFQGTGAADDSGLPNDRFFAVRPEGSVSTLKIQRTERGDSAVYLCASSLRAGGRGGELFFGEGSRLTVL.

This clonotype came up many times. This chain connects TRBV7-9 to TRBJ2-3, with TRBD2 identical over 14 bases. J was trimmed by 3 bases and V by 5 bases; bases with no gene match: 10. This CDR3 contains 18 residues. The germline gives CDR1 SEHNR, CDR2 FQNEAQ (reference sequence). In DNA, the CDR3 is TGTGCCAGCAGCCGGTCCGGGACTAGCGGGAGCGGGACAGATACGCAGTATTTT. Amino acids: CASSRSGTSGSGTDTQYF.

The rearrangement joins TRBV28 to TRBJ2-2; 10 bases are shared with TRBD2. Germline CDR1 is MDHEN and CDR2 is SYDVKM. The CDR3 extends over 14 amino acids. The V gene end was trimmed by 6 bases and the J gene end by 15 bases; junction bases not matched to a gene: 13. In DNA form, the CDR3 reads TGTGCCAGCAGGCCGACGAGCGGGGGGGCCAGGGTGTTTTTT. Translated, it gives CASRPTSGGARVFF.

This clonotype has ten or more counts. The chain has TRBV4-1 and TRBJ2-2; weak D call: TRBD2 (5 bases). The V gene lost 0 bases and the J gene lost 0 bases, with 8 bases spanning the gap. Germline lookup yields CDR1 MGHRA and CDR2 YSYEKL. The length of the CDR3 is 16 residues. CDR3 nucleotide sequence: TGCGCCAGCAGCCAAGAACCAGCGGCGAACACCGGGGAGCTGTTTTTT. Amino acids: CASSQEPAANTGELFF.

The V call is TRBV2, the J call TRBJ1-6; D remains unclear. Germline-derived CDR1 and CDR2 are SNHLY and FYNNEI. CDR3 length equals 12 residues. V lost 11 bases to trimming and J lost 7 bases, with 12 bases between them. This chain's CDR3 is CAGGLTNSPLHF. The CDR3 DNA sequence: TGTGCCGGCGGACTGACCAATTCACCCCTCCACTTT.

The chain has TRBV5-6 and TRBJ2-1, with D perhaps TRBD1 or TRBD2 (6 bases each). Trimming took 0 bases from V and 5 from J, leaving 18 bases between them. This CDR3 has 17 amino acids. Germline loops: CDR1 SGHDT, CDR2 YYEEEE. The DNA for the CDR3 is TGTGCCAGCAGCTTGGTAGGGGGTAGCGGCTCAAACAATGAGCAGTTCTTC. Its translation is CASSLVGGSGSNNEQFF.

The chain has TRBV10-3 and TRBJ1-4; D gene ambiguous. The V end lost 11 bases, the J end lost 12 bases, and 7 bases lay between the germline ends. The CDR3 consists of 8 residues. Per the germline V gene, CDR1 is ENHRY and CDR2 is SYGVKD. In DNA, the CDR3 is TGTGCCCCCGAGGAACTGTTTTTT. This translates into CAPEELFF.

This clonotype has ten or more counts. The V gene is TRBV7-2, the J gene TRBJ1-5, with 11 bases fitting TRBD1. Trimming removed 5 bases from V and 3 bases from J; junction bases left unmatched: 3. The CDR3 sequence is 15 residues long. The V gene's germline CDR1 is SGHTA and CDR2 FQGNSA. The CDR3 DNA sequence: TGTGCCAGCAGCCCTGGACAGGGGGCCAATCAGCCCCAGCATTTT. Amino acid sequence: CASSPGQGANQPQHF.

The chain links TRBV30 to TRBJ2-7; D gene uncertain. V lost 0 bases and J 0 bases, leaving 12 bases between the germline ends. The CDR3 sequence is 15 residues long. The germline V gene encodes CDR1 GTSNPN and CDR2 SVGIG (reference sequence). CDR3 nucleotides: TGTGCCTGGAGTGTACATTACCATAGCTCCTACGAGCAGTACTTC. Protein product: CAWSVHYHSSYEQYF.

In this sample, this clonotype turned up a few times. The chain is built from TRBV7-2 and TRBJ2-4; 13 nucleotides line up with TRBD2. Losses at the gene ends were 4 bases for V and 7 bases for J; bases not matched to a gene: 7. Germline V gene data show CDR1 as SGHTA and CDR2 as FQGNSA. The CDR3 runs 16 residues. The CDR3 here is CASSSGLAGSGNIQYF. The CDR3 nucleotides are TGTGCCAGCAGCTCGGGACTAGCGGGGTCCGGGAACATTCAGTACTTC.

Ten or more counts support this clonotype. J is TRBJ2-1 and V is TRBV7-2; D gene ambiguous. Trimming left V 5 bases short and J 8 bases short, with 13 bases between. CDR1 and CDR2 (germline): SGHTA, FQGNSA. The CDR3 is made up of 13 amino acids. DNA for the CDR3: TGTGCCAGCAGCATTAGGATCAGCGATGAGCAGTTCTTC. Translation gives CASSIRISDEQFF.

Many counts were recorded for this clonotype. The V call is TRBV7-9, the J call TRBJ2-1; unclear D gene. The CDR3 contains 12 residues. Germline V gene data show CDR1 as SEHNR and CDR2 as FQNEAQ (reference sequence). The germline V and J ends were trimmed by 1 base and 7 bases, with 5 bases remaining between them. CDR3 sequence reads: CASSLGVNEQFF. The CDR3 nucleotides read TGTGCCAGCAGCTTAGGGGTGAATGAGCAGTTCTTC.

Ten or more counts support this clonotype. The chain joins TRBV7-2 to TRBJ1-3; D unclear. CDR1 is SGHTA and CDR2 is FQGNSA in the germline V gene. Trimming left V 6 bases short and J 1 base short, with 16 bases between. There are 16 residues in the CDR3. The DNA for the CDR3 is TGTGCCAGCAGTCTTCGCACCGGGAATTCTGGAAACACCATATATTTT. This translates into CASSLRTGNSGNTIYF. Full variable domain (missing parts from reference TRBV7-2 and TRBJ1-3): GAGVSQSPSNKVTEKGKDVELRCDPISGHTALYWYRQSLGQGLEFLIYFQGNSAPDKSGLPSDRFSAERTGGSVSTLTIQRTQQEDSAVYLCASSLRTGNSGNTIYFGEGSWLTVV.

The table lists this clonotype with many counts. This rearrangement joins TRBV19 to TRBJ1-5; D not resolved. This CDR3 contains 13 residues. Germline CDR1 and CDR2: LNHDA and SQIVND (reference sequence). The V end was cut by 1 base, the J end by 4 bases, with 5 bases between. The CDR3 spells CASSIVINQPQHF. The CDR3 nucleotides read TGTGCCAGTAGTATAGTCATTAATCAGCCCCAGCATTTT.

This clonotype was observed many times. The V gene is TRBV7-2, the J gene TRBJ1-6; the D is unclear. Germline values: CDR1 SGHTA, CDR2 FQGNSA. The CDR3 contains 13 residues. Trimming pared 0 bases from V and 7 bases from J, leaving 4 bases between. CDR3 in amino acids: CASSLAGNSPLHF. The CDR3 coding sequence is TGTGCCAGCAGCTTAGCGGGGAATTCACCCCTCCACTTT.

This clonotype was counted only a few times. The rearrangement uses TRBV7-2 and TRBJ1-5, with D tentatively TRBD1 (6 bases). Per the germline V gene, CDR1 is SGHTA and CDR2 is FQGNSA. CDR3 length: 15 amino acids. Trimming took 1 base from V and 5 from J, leaving 12 bases between them. CDR3 amino acids: CASSLVGGMYQPQHF. The CDR3, as DNA: TGTGCCAGCAGCTTAGTAGGGGGTATGTATCAGCCCCAGCATTTT.